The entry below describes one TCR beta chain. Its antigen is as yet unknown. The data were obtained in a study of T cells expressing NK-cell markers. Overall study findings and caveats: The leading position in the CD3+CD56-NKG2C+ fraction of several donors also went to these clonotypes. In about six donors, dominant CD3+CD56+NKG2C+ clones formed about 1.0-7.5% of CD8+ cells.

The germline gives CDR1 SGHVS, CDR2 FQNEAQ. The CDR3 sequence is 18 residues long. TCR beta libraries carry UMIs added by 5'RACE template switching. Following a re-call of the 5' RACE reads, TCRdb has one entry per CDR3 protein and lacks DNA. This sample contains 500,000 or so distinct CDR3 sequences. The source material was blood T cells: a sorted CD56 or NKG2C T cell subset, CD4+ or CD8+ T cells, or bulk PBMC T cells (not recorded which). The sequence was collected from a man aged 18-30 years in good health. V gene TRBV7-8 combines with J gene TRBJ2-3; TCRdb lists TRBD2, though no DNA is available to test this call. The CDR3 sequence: CASSLASGLAGTTDTQYF.